Following are 13 T cell receptor beta chains from one sample sequenced in a study of STAT5B mutations in CD4+ large granular lymphocyte leukemia. Method: immunoSEQ multiplex PCR; TCRdb's copy keeps in-frame clones and lacks some. The data hold 20,000 to 25,000 clones, with roughly 70% observed a single time. The sequenced material came from CD4+ T cells from blood buffy coats. These receptors all stem from a human donor in good health.

The genes are TRBV5-1 and TRBJ1-1, with 7 bases matching TRBD1. This CDR3 is built from 15 residues. CDR1 is SGHRS and CDR2 is YFSETQ in the germline V gene. With 0 bases clipped from V and 2 bases from J, the junction kept 4 bases outside the gene matches. CDR3 nucleotide sequence: TGCGCCAGCAGCTTGGGAGGGACAGCAAACACTGAAGCTTTCTTT. It encodes CASSLGGTANTEAFF.

The chain employs TRBV7-8 and TRBJ2-2, with D maybe TRBD1 (6 bases). V lost 5 bases and J 6 bases, leaving 19 bases between the germline ends. The CDR3 covers 16 residues. CDR1 is SGHVS, CDR2 FQNEAQ, per germline. This CDR3 reads CASSPLPAGGSGELFF. The CDR3 coding sequence is TGTGCCAGCAGCCCGCTCCCCGCTGGGGGCTCCGGGGAGCTGTTTTTT.

J is TRBJ2-4 and V is TRBV28; TRBD2 aligns across 12 bases. J gave up 3 bases and V 2 bases, and 2 bases lay outside the gene matches. Germline assignment: CDR1 MDHEN and CDR2 SYDVKM. The CDR3 contains 16 residues. The CDR3 is CASSLRLAGVKNIQYF. CDR3 nucleotides: TGTGCCAGCAGTTTAAGACTAGCGGGGGTCAAAAACATTCAGTACTTC.

V is TRBV7-2 and J is TRBJ2-1; no reliable D call. The CDR3 length is 12 residues. Germline assignment: CDR1 SGHTA and CDR2 FQGNSA. The V end was cut by 2 bases, the J end by 3 bases, with 2 bases between. The CDR3 sequence: CASSLYYNEQFF. CDR3 in DNA: TGTGCCAGCAGCTTATACTACAATGAGCAGTTCTTC.

The J gene is TRBJ2-1, the V gene TRBV10-3; 9 bases align to TRBD1. Germline V gene lookup returns CDR1 ENHRY and CDR2 SYGVKD. This CDR3 region has 17 residues. Germline trimming cut 0 bases from V and 7 bases from J; bases unmatched to any gene: 10. The CDR3, as DNA: TGTGCCATCAGTGAGTCAGGCCCGGGACAGGGTAGAAATGAGCAGTTCTTC. Translated: CAISESGPGQGRNEQFF.

The V call is TRBV5-1, the J call TRBJ2-5; D is perhaps TRBD1 (6 bases). Germline CDR1 is SGHRS and CDR2 is YFSETQ. This CDR3 comprises 17 residues. Trimming shortened V by 1 base and J by 5 bases, and 21 bases separated the two germline ends. For the CDR3, the DNA is TGCGCCAGCAGCTTGATCGTCCAACAGGGTACGGGGGAGACCCAGTACTTC. Encoded protein: CASSLIVQQGTGETQYF.

The chain is built from TRBV30 and TRBJ1-3, with a tentative D call TRBD1 (6 bases). The CDR3 contains 16 residues. V lost 3 bases and J lost 0, with 15 bases in between. Germline-derived CDR1 and CDR2 are GTSNPN and SVGIG (reference sequence). This CDR3 is CAWRPQQGNSGNTIYF. The CDR3 nucleotides are TGTGCCTGGAGGCCACAACAGGGCAACTCTGGAAACACCATATATTTT. Complete variable domain (other parts from reference TRBV30 and TRBJ1-3): SQTIHQWPATLVQPVGSPLSLECTVEGTSNPNLYWYRQAAGRGLQLLFYSVGIGQISSEVPQNLSASRPQDRQFILSSKKLLLSDSGFYLCAWRPQQGNSGNTIYFGEGSWLTVV.

J is TRBJ2-1 and V is TRBV7-2; the D is unclear. With 5 bases removed from V and 0 bases from J, the gap between germline ends came to 14 bases. CDR1 and CDR2 from the germline V gene are SGHTA and FQGNSA. The CDR3 is made up of 16 amino acids. CDR3 DNA: TGTGCCAGCAGCCCAGTGGACGGAAGCTCCTACAATGAGCAGTTCTTC. Translated: CASSPVDGSSYNEQFF.

J is TRBJ2-7 and V is TRBV4-1; possibly TRBD2 for D (5 bases). The CDR3 contains 13 residues. Germline CDR1 is MGHRA and CDR2 is YSYEKL. The germline V and J ends were trimmed by 3 bases and 4 bases, with 10 bases remaining between them. CDR3 DNA: TGCGCCAGCAGCCAGGTAGCGCAGTACGAGCAGTACTTC. Protein: CASSQVAQYEQYF.

V and J are TRBV28 and TRBJ1-2; no reliable D call. In germline, CDR1 is MDHEN, CDR2 SYDVKM. The CDR3 loop spans 13 amino acids. Trimming removed 2 bases at V and 5 bases at J, with 9 bases between. For the CDR3, the DNA is TGTGCCAGCAGTTTACCGGAAGGGTATGGCTACACCTTC. As protein: CASSLPEGYGYTF.

J is TRBJ2-1 and V is TRBV5-1, with a weak D call TRBD2 (7 bases). Germline CDR1 reads SGHRS; CDR2 reads YFSETQ. V lost 2 bases to trimming and J lost 4 bases, with 10 bases between them. The CDR3 extends over 14 amino acids. CDR3 in DNA: TGCGCCAGCAGCTTCGGGGGGCTGTACAATGAGCAGTTCTTC. The encoded protein is CASSFGGLYNEQFF. The full variable domain, completed using reference TRBV5-1 and TRBJ2-1, is KAGVTQTPRYLIKTRGQQVTLSCSPISGHRSVSWYQQTPGQGLQFLFEYFSETQRNKGNFPGRFSGRQFSNSRSEMNVSTLELGDSALYLCASSFGGLYNEQFFGPGTRLTVL.

This clone was seen a few times. The rearrangement joins TRBV7-3 to TRBJ1-1; 11 positions agree with TRBD1. CDR1 and CDR2 (germline): SGHTA, FQGTGA. The V segment lost 6 bases and the J segment 3 bases; nucleotides outside the gene matches: 9. CDR3 length: 16 residues. CDR3 loop: CASSKDRGRSDTEAFF. In nucleotides, the CDR3 is TGTGCCAGCAGTAAGGACAGGGGGCGCAGTGACACTGAAGCTTTCTTT.

The rearrangement uses TRBV5-5 and TRBJ1-5, with 10 bases identical to TRBD1. J was trimmed by 1 base and V by 4 bases; bases with no gene match: 8. CDR3 length: 17 residues. CDR1 and CDR2 (germline): SGHKS, YYEKEE (reference sequence). The CDR3: CASSPRDRGVSNQPQHF. The CDR3 DNA is TGTGCCAGCAGCCCCCGGGACAGGGGTGTGAGCAATCAGCCCCAGCATTTT.